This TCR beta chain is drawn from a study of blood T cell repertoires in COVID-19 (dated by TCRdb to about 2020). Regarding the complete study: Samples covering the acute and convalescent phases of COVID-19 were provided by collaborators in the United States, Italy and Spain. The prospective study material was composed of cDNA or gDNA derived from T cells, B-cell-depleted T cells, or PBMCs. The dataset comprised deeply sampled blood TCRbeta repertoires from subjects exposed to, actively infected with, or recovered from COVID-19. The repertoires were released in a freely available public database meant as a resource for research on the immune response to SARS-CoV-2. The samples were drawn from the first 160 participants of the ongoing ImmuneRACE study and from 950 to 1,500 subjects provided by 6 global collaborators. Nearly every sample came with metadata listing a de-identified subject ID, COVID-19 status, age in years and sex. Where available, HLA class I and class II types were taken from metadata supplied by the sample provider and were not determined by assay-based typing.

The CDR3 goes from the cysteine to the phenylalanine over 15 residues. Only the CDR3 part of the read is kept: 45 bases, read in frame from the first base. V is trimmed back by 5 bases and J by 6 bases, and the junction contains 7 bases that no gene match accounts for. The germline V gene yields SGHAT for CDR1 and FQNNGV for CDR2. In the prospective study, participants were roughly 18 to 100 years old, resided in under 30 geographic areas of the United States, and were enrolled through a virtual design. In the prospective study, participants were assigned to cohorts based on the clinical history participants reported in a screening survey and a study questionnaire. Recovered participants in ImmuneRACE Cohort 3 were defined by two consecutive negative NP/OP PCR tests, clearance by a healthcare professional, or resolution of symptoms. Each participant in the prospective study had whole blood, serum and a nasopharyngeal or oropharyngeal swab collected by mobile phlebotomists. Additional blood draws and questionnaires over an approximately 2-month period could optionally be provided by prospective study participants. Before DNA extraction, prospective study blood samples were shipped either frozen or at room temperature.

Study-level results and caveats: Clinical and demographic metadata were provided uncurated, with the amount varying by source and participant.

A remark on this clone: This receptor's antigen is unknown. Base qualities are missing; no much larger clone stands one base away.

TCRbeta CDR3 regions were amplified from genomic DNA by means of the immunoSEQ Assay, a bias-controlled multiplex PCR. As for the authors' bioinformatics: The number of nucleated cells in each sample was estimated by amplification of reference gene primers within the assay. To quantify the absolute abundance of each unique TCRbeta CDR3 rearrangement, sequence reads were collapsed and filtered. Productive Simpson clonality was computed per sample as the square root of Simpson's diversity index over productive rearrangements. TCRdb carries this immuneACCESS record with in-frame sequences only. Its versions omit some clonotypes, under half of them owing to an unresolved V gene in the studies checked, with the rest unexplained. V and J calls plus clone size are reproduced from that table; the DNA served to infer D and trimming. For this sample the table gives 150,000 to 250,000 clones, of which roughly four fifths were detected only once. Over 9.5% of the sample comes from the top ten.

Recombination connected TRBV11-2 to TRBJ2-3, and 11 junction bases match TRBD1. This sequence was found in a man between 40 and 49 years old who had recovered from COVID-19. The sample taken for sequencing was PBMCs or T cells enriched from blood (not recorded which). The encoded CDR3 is CASSPRTGGEDTQYF. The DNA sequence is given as TGTGCCAGCAGCCCACGGACAGGGGGCGAGGATACGCAGTATTTT.